This TCR beta chain was documented in a study of human T cells and chemical hapten exposure. Across the study: For the approximately 25-week duration of the study, patients were given weekly doses of diphenylcyclopropenone on the scalp. Findings and limits, study-wide: There was no change with DPC sensitization in TCRs above 1 in 1000 frequency. Alopecia in the donors means their immune response may deviate from healthy people's.

Germline V gives CDR1 LGHNA, CDR2 YSLEER. Trimming shortened V by 4 bases and J by 2 bases, and 14 bases separated the two germline ends. The length of the CDR3 is 15 residues. In this sample, this clonotype turned up many times. Antigen unknown. TCRdb recomputed calls from the RACE reads with MiXCR, one row per CDR3 protein. The sample consists of some 330,000 distinct CDR3 sequences, 5% to 6.5% of them appearing once. Time point reported: pre-sensitization, week 0. The treatment: therapeutic diphenylcyclopropenone sensitization with weekly scalp DPC. The chain uses TRBV4-3 and TRBJ1-1, with D hard to call. This material consisted of whole blood, taken in connection with sensitization to the hapten diphenylcyclopropenone (DPC). This receptor was taken from a woman between 18 and 29 years old with alopecia areata. Some clones in this sample may be carry-over from other donors' samples. CDR3 region: CASSRDRQLNTEAFF. CDR3 DNA: TGCGCCAGCAGCCGAGACCGACAACTAAACACTGAAGCTTTCTTT.